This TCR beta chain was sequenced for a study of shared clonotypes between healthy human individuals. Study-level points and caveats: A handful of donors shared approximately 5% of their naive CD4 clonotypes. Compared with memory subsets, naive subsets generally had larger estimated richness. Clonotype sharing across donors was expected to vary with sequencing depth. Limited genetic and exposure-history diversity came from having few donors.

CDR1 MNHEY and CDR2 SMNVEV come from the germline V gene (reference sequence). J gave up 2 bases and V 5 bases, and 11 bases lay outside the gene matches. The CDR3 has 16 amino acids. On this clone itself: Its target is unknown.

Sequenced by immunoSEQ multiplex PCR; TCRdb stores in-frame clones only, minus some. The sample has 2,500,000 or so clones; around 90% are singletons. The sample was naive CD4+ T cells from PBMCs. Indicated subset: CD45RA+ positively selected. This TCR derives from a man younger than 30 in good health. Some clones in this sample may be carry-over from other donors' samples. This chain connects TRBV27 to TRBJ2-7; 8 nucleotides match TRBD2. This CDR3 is CASSPEWSGGTYEQYF. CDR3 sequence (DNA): TGTGCCAGCAGTCCAGAATGGTCGGGAGGGACCTACGAGCAGTACTTC.